The entry that follows covers one T cell receptor beta chain sequence. These data come from a study of blood T cell repertoires in COVID-19. This CDR3 is built from 17 residues. J lost 2 bases, V lost 6 bases, and 16 bases had no gene match. Germline V lookup: CDR1 SGHRS, CDR2 YFSETQ. Some clones are missing from TCRdb's copy, which holds only in-frame ones; the method was immunoSEQ multiplex PCR. Found here are 470,000 or so clones, around 88% of them singletons; the top ten hold more than 4%. The receptor was isolated from a woman in her 30s with acute or convalescent COVID-19. The chain is built from TRBV5-1 and TRBJ1-1; 7 bases are a match to TRBD1. Specimen: peripheral blood. The CDR3 sequence is CASTSSANRGINTEAFF. CDR3 nucleotide sequence: TGCGCCAGCACCTCCAGCGCGAACAGGGGAATCAACACTGAAGCTTTCTTT.